This entry concerns a single T cell receptor (beta chain). Time point described: patch test 2, 6 weeks after DPC sensitization. Specified treatment: therapeutic diphenylcyclopropenone sensitization with weekly scalp DPC. This specimen comes from a study of human T cells and chemical hapten exposure. TCRdb recomputed calls from the RACE reads with MiXCR, one row per CDR3 protein. This table holds around 99,000 distinct CDR3 sequences, 9.2% found once. V was pared by 3 bases and J by 4 bases, with 17 bases between. This CDR3 is built from 16 residues. Germline V lookup: CDR1 SEHNR, CDR2 FQNEAQ (reference sequence).

The specimen was whole blood, collected in connection with sensitization to the hapten diphenylcyclopropenone (DPC). This clonotype originated in a woman between 35 and 50 years old with alopecia areata. Some clones in this sample may be carry-over from other donors' samples. This chain joins TRBV7-9 and TRBJ2-3; D might be TRBD2 (6 bases). The DNA of the CDR3 is TGTGCCAGCAGCTTCTTTCGGGACCCTAGCGCAGATACGCAGTATTTT. This encodes CASSFFRDPSADTQYF.